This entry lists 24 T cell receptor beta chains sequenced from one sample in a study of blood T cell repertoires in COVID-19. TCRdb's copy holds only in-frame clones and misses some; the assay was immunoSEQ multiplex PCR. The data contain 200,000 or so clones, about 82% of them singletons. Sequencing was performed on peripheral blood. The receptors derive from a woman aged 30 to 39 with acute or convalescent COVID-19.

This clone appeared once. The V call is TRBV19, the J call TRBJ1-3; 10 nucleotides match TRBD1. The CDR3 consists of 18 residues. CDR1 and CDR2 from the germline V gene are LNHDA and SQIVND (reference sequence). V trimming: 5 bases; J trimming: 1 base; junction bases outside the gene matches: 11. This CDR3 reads CASSLSGTGVWSGNTIYF. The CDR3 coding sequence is TGTGCCAGTAGTCTTTCCGGGACAGGGGTCTGGTCTGGAAACACCATATATTTT.

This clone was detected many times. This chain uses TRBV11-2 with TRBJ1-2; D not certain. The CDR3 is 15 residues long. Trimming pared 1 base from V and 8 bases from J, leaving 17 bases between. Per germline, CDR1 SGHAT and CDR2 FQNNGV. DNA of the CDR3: TGTGCCAGCAGCTTAGGTCGCAGTTACTATGGCGGCTACACCTTC. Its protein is CASSLGRSYYGGYTF.

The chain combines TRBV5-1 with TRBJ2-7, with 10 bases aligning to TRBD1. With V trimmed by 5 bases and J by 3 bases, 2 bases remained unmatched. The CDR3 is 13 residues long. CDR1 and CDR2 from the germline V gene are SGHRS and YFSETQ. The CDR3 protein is CASSWTGGYEQYF. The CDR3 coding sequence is TGCGCCAGCAGTTGGACAGGGGGCTACGAGCAGTACTTC.

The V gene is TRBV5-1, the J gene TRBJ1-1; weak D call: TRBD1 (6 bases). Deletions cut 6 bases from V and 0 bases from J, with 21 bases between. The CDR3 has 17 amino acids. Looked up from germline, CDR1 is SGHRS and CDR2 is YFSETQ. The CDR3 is CASTQEAGGRVNTEAFF. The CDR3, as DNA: TGCGCCAGCACCCAAGAGGCGGGGGGCCGGGTGAACACTGAAGCTTTCTTT.

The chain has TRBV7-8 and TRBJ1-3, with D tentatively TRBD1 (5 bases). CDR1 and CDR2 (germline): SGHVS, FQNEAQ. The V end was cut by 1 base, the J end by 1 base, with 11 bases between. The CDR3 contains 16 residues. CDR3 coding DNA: TGTGCCAGCAGCTTAGTTCCGGAGGGGTCTGGAAACACCATATATTTT. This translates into CASSLVPEGSGNTIYF.

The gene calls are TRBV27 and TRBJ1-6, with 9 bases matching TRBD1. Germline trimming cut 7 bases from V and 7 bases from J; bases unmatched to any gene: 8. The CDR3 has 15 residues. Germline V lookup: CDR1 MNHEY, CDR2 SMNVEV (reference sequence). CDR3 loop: CASNSSGTGNSPLHF. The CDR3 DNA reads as TGTGCCAGCAACTCGTCCGGGACAGGGAATTCACCCCTCCACTTT.

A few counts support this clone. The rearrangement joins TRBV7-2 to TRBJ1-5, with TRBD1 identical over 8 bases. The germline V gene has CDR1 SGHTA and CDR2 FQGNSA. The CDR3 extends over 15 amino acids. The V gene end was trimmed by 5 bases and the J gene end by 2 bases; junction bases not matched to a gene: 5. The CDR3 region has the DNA TGTGCCAGCAGCGAGGACAGGGTCGGCAATCAGCCCCAGCATTTT. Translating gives CASSEDRVGNQPQHF.

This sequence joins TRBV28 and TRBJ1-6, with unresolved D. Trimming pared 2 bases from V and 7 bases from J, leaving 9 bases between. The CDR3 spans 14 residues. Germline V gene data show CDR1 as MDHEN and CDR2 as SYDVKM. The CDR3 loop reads CASSLVAGNSPLHF. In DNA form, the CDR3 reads TGTGCCAGCAGTTTAGTAGCGGGGAATTCACCCCTCCACTTT.

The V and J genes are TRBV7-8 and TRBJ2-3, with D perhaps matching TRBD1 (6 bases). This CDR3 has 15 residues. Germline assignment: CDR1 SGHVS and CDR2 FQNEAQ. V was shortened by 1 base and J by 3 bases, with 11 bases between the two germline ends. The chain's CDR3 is CASSLVPRGTDTQYF. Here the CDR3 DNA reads TGTGCCAGCAGCTTAGTACCCAGGGGAACAGATACGCAGTATTTT. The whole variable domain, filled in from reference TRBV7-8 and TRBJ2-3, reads GAGVSQSPRYKVAKRGQDVALRCDPISGHVSLFWYQQALGQGPEFLTYFQNEAQLDKSGLPSDRFFAERPEGSVSTLKIQRTQQEDSAVYLCASSLVPRGTDTQYFGPGTRLTVL.

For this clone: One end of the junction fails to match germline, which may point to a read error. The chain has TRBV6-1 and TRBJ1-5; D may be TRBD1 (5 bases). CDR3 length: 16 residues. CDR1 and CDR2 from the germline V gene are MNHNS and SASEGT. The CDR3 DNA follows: TGTGCCAGCAGCGAAGCGGGGGGGAAGGTCAATCAGCCCCAGCATTTT. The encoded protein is CASSEAGGKVNQPQHF.

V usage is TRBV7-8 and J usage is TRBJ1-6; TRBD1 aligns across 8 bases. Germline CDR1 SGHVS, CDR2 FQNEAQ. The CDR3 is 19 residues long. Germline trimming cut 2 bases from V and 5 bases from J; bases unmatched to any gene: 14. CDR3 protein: CASSLRDPQGASNNSPLHF. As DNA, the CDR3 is TGTGCCAGCAGCTTAAGGGACCCTCAGGGGGCCTCGAATAATTCACCCCTCCACTTT.

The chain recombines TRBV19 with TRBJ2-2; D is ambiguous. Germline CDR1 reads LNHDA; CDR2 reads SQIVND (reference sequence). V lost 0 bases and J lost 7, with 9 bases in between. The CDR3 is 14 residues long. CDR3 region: CASSIDRSVGELFF. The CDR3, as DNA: TGTGCCAGTAGTATAGATAGGAGCGTCGGGGAGCTGTTTTTT.

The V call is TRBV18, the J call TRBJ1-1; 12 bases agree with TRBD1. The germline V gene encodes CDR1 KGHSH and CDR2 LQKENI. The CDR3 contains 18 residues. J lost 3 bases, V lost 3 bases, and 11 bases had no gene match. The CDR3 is CASSPKFRDRGLDTEAFF. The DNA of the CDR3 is TGTGCCAGCTCACCTAAGTTCCGGGACAGGGGGCTCGACACTGAAGCTTTCTTT.

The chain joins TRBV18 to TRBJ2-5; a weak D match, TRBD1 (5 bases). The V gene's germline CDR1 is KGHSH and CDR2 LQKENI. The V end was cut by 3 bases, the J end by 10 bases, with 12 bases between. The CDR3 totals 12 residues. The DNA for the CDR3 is TGTGCCAGCTCACCTGGACAAAGGGACCAGTACTTC. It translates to CASSPGQRDQYF.

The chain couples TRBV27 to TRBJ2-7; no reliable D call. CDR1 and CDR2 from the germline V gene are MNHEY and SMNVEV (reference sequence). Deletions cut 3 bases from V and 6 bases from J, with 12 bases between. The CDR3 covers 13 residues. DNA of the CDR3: TGTGCCAGCAGTTTTAGCCCCCGAGGCGAGCAGTACTTC. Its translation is CASSFSPRGEQYF.

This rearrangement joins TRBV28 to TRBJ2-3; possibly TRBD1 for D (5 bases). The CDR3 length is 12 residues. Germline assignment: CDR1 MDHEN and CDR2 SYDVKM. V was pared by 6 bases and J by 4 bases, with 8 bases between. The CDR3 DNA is TGTGCCAGCAGCACAGGACCAGATACGCAGTATTTT. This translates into CASSTGPDTQYF. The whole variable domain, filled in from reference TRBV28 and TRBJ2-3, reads DVKVTQSSRYLVKRTGEKVFLECVQDMDHENMFWYRQDPGLGLRLIYFSYDVKMKEKGDIPEGYSVSREKKERFSLILESASTNQTSMYLCASSTGPDTQYFGPGTRLTVL.

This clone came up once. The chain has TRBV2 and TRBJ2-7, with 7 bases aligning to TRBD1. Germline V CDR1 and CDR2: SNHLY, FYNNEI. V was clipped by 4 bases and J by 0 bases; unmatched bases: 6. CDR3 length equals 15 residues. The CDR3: CASSVDRDHSYEQYF. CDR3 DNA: TGTGCCAGCAGTGTAGACAGGGACCACTCCTACGAGCAGTACTTC.

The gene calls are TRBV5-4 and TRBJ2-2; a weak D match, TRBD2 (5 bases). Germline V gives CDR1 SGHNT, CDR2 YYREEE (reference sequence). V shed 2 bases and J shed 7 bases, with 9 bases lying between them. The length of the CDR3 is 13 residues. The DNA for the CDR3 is TGTGCCAGCAGCTTTGGTGAGGGCGGGGAGCTGTTTTTT. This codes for CASSFGEGGELFF. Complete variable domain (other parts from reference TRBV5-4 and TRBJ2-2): ETGVTQSPTHLIKTRGQQVTLRCSSQSGHNTVSWYQQALGQGPQFIFQYYREEENGRGNFPPRFSGLQFPNYSSELNVNALELDDSALYLCASSFGEGGELFFGEGSRLTVL.

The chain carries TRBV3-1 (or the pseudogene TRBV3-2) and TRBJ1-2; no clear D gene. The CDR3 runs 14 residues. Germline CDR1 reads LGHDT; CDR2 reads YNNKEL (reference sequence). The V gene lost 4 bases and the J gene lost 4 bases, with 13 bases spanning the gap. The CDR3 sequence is CASSPPQARYGYTF. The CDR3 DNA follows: TGTGCCAGCAGCCCCCCCCAAGCCCGCTATGGCTACACCTTC.

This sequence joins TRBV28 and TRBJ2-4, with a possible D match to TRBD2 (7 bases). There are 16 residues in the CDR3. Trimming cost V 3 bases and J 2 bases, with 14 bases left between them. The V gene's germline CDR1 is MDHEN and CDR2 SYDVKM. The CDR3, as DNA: TGTGCCAGCAGTTTGGGAGGGGGGCTTCCCAAAAACATTCAGTACTTC. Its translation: CASSLGGGLPKNIQYF.

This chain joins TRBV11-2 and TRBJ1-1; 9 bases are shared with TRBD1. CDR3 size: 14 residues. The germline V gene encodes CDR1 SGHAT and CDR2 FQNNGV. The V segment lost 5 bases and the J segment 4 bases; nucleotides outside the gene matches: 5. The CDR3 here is CASSRGTGSTEAFF. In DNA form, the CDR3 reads TGTGCCAGCAGCCGAGGGACAGGGAGCACTGAAGCTTTCTTT.

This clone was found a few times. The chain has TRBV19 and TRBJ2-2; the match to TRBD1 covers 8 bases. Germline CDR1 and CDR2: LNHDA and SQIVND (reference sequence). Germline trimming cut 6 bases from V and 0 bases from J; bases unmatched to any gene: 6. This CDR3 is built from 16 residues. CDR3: CASSLKTGANTGELFF. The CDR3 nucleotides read TGTGCCAGTAGCCTTAAGACAGGGGCGAACACCGGGGAGCTGTTTTTT. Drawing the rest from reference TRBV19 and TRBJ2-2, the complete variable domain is DGGITQSPKYLFRKEGQNVTLSCEQNLNHDAMYWYRQDPGQGLRLIYYSQIVNDFQKGDIAEGYSVSREKKESFPLTVTSAQKNPTAFYLCASSLKTGANTGELFFGEGSRLTVL.

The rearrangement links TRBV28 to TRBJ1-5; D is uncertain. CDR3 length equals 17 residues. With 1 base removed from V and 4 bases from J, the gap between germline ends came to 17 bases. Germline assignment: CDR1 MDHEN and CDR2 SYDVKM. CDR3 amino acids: CASSLLFPDGRNQPQHF. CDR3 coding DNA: TGTGCCAGCAGTTTATTATTCCCCGATGGCAGGAATCAGCCCCAGCATTTT. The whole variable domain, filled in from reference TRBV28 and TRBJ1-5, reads DVKVTQSSRYLVKRTGEKVFLECVQDMDHENMFWYRQDPGLGLRLIYFSYDVKMKEKGDIPEGYSVSREKKERFSLILESASTNQTSMYLCASSLLFPDGRNQPQHFGDGTRLSIL.

For the CDR3, the DNA is TGTGCCAGCAGTGATCCCCTCAGGAACAGTTACGAGCAGTACTTC. Translation: CASSDPLRNSYEQYF. The V call is TRBV2, the J call TRBJ2-7; D remains ambiguous. The ends were cut back, 3 bases at V and 4 bases at J, with 16 bases in the middle. The CDR3 covers 15 residues. The germline V gene encodes CDR1 SNHLY and CDR2 FYNNEI.